This T cell receptor beta chain was observed in a study of blood T cell repertoires in COVID-19. Whole-study context: Sites in the United States, Italy and Spain provided acute and convalescent COVID-19 samples. The cDNA or gDNA used as material had been derived from T cells, B-cell-depleted T cells, or PBMCs.

This clone occurred once. The CDR3 runs to 13 residues. CDR1 SEHNR and CDR2 FQNEAQ come from the germline V gene (reference sequence). The ends were cut back, 8 bases at V and 16 bases at J, with 24 bases in the middle. Authors' methods: Estimates of nucleated cell counts were drawn from the amplification of reference gene primers. Clones were read by immunoSEQ multiplex PCR, and TCRdb kept only the in-frame ones, dropping some. That table is the source of V, J and clone size, and D and trimming were worked out from the DNA. The table includes about 140,000 clones, about four fifths detected once. Sequenced material: peripheral blood. The source is a woman aged 80 or older in a cohort sampled during active or convalescent COVID-19. The V and J genes are TRBV7-9 and TRBJ1-3; possibly TRBD1 for D (5 bases). The CDR3 reads CASDRLFGGSTYF. DNA for the CDR3: TGTGCCAGCGACCGTCTATTTGGGGGGTCAACGTATTTT.